These 17 T cell receptor beta chains were sequenced from one sample in a study of Ad26.COV2.S vaccination and SARS-CoV-2 variants. The protocol was immunoSEQ multiplex PCR, while the TCRdb copy is restricted to in-frame clones and leaves out a portion. The sample has approximately 150,000 clones; approximately 90% are singletons. Specimen: peripheral blood, collected after recovery from COVID-19. The receptors were sampled from a human donor who had recovered from COVID-19.

This chain joins TRBV14 and TRBJ2-7, with D possibly being TRBD2 (6 bases). The ends were cut back, 0 bases at V and 2 bases at J, with 8 bases in the middle. This CDR3 has 14 amino acids. The germline V gene encodes CDR1 SGHDN and CDR2 FVKESK. CDR3 in DNA: TGTGCCAGCAGCCAAGAGGGGGGTACCTACGAGCAGTACTTC. Its protein is CASSQEGGTYEQYF.

V usage is TRBV12-5 and J usage is TRBJ2-3, with D tentatively TRBD1 or TRBD2 (5 bases each). The DNA end is a closer match to TRBJ2-5, so the J assignment may be wrong. The CDR3 covers 14 residues. Germline CDR1 reads LGHNT; CDR2 reads FRNRAP. The DNA of the CDR3 is TGTGCTAGTGGTCTTCCGGGACACCAAGAGACCCAGTACTTC. As protein: CASGLPGHQETQYF.

The chain couples TRBV6-2 or TRBV6-3 to TRBJ1-2; no clear D gene. Trimming cost V 6 bases and J 0 bases, with 5 bases left between them. The CDR3 runs to 12 residues. Per the germline V gene, CDR1 is MNHEY and CDR2 is SVGEGT. The CDR3 coding sequence is TGTGCCAGCAGCTCCTCTAACTATGGCTACACCTTC. It translates to CASSSSNYGYTF.

The chain links TRBV2 to TRBJ1-2, with D tentatively TRBD1 (6 bases). In germline, CDR1 is SNHLY, CDR2 FYNNEI. Trimming took off 4 bases at V and 7 bases at J, with 25 bases between the two ends. The CDR3 is 17 amino acids. The DNA of the CDR3 is TGTGCCAGCAGTGCCCTCATAATCTCAGGGGTGGGTGGTGGCTACACCTTC. Its protein product is CASSALIISGVGGGYTF.

The gene calls are TRBV5-6 and TRBJ2-1; tentative D call: TRBD2 (5 bases). Trimming left V 2 bases short and J 7 bases short, with 10 bases between. The CDR3 extends over 13 amino acids. The V gene's germline CDR1 is SGHDT and CDR2 YYEEEE. CDR3 bases: TGTGCCAGCAGCTTCCTCGAGGGAAATGAGCAGTTCTTC. This sequence encodes CASSFLEGNEQFF.

V is TRBV28 and J is TRBJ2-7, with D uncertain. Per the germline V gene, CDR1 is MDHEN and CDR2 is SYDVKM. The CDR3 is made up of 15 amino acids. Trimming pared 5 bases from V and 0 bases from J, leaving 14 bases between. CDR3 DNA sequence: TGTGCCAGCAGTCTTGTCAGGCCAAGCTCCTACGAGCAGTACTTC. This codes for CASSLVRPSSYEQYF.

This clone was recorded once. This chain links TRBV28 with TRBJ2-7; 10 bases are shared with TRBD1. J gave up 6 bases and V 9 bases, and 11 bases lay outside the gene matches. Germline assignment: CDR1 MDHEN and CDR2 SYDVKM. CDR3 length equals 14 residues. The CDR3 protein is CASRDLDRGGEQYF. As DNA, the CDR3 is TGTGCCAGTCGGGACTTGGACAGGGGGGGCGAGCAGTACTTC.

The chain uses TRBV30 and TRBJ2-7; D ambiguous. Per germline, CDR1 GTSNPN and CDR2 SVGIG (reference sequence). The V gene lost 4 bases and the J gene lost 6 bases, with 13 bases spanning the gap. The CDR3 totals 12 residues. CDR3 sequence reads: CAWNVMRSEQYF. CDR3 DNA sequence: TGTGCCTGGAATGTCATGCGTAGCGAGCAGTACTTC.

The chain joins TRBV5-1 to TRBJ2-7; the D is unclear. Germline values: CDR1 SGHRS, CDR2 YFSETQ. CDR3 length: 15 amino acids. Trimming took off 0 bases at V and 0 bases at J, with 10 bases between the two ends. Here the CDR3 reads CASSLVSGSSYEQYF. Here the CDR3 DNA reads TGCGCCAGCAGCTTGGTCTCGGGCAGCTCCTACGAGCAGTACTTC.

The V gene is TRBV5-1, the J gene TRBJ1-1; TRBD1 matches 8 bases. Per the germline V gene, CDR1 is SGHRS and CDR2 is YFSETQ. The CDR3 is 15 residues long. The V and J ends lost 3 bases and 1 base, in that order; junction bases with no gene match: 5. This CDR3 is CASSSEGQGNTEAFF. The CDR3 region has the DNA TGCGCCAGCAGCTCGGAAGGACAGGGGAACACTGAAGCTTTCTTT.

In this sample, this clone turned up a few times. This chain links TRBV28 with TRBJ1-5; D is possibly TRBD1 (6 bases). Germline V gene sequence: CDR1 MDHEN, CDR2 SYDVKM. V lost 7 bases to trimming and J lost 5 bases, with 12 bases between them. The CDR3 contains 13 residues. DNA for the CDR3: TGTGCCAGCACCGGCAGGGGTTATCAGCCCCAGCATTTT. It specifies CASTGRGYQPQHF.

This chain connects TRBV27 to TRBJ1-1, with D perhaps matching TRBD1 (5 bases). V gave up 2 bases and J gave up 4 bases, with 8 bases separating them. The CDR3 extends over 13 amino acids. The V gene's germline CDR1 is MNHEY and CDR2 SMNVEV (reference sequence). CDR3 nucleotide sequence: TGTGCCAGCAGTTTAAAGGGGAGCACTGAAGCTTTCTTT. Amino acids: CASSLKGSTEAFF.

This clone has a single count. V gene TRBV15 combines with J gene TRBJ2-5; perhaps TRBD1 as D (6 bases). Per the germline V gene, CDR1 is LNHNV and CDR2 is YYDKDF (reference sequence). The length of the CDR3 is 16 residues. With 1 base removed from V and 4 bases from J, the gap between germline ends came to 16 bases. DNA for the CDR3: TGTGCCACCAGCAGAGCTTACGGTGCAGGGGTAGAGACCCAGTACTTC. This gives the protein CATSRAYGAGVETQYF.

V and J are TRBV10-3 and TRBJ1-2, with 7 nucleotides matching TRBD1. The germline gives CDR1 ENHRY, CDR2 SYGVKD. The CDR3 spans 14 residues. The V gene end was trimmed by 6 bases and the J gene end by 6 bases; junction bases not matched to a gene: 10. The CDR3 is CAIRAGTEVNGYTF. The CDR3 DNA reads TGTGCCATCAGGGCCGGGACAGAAGTAAATGGCTACACCTTC.

The chain uses TRBV5-5 and TRBJ2-2; D perhaps matches TRBD1 (6 bases). There are 15 residues in the CDR3. Trimming removed 5 bases at V and 1 base at J, with 12 bases between. Germline-derived CDR1 and CDR2 are SGHKS and YYEKEE (reference sequence). In nucleotides, the CDR3 is TGTGCCAGCAGTGTGGGACATCGGAACACCGGGGAGCTGTTTTTT. It is translated as CASSVGHRNTGELFF.

CDR3 nucleotide sequence: TGTGCCTGGCAACAACCACAACTAGCGGGGGAATACACAGATACGCAGTATTTT. It encodes CAWQQPQLAGEYTDTQYF. The chain has TRBV30 and TRBJ2-3, with 11 bases lining up with TRBD2. The CDR3 totals 18 residues. The germline V gene encodes CDR1 GTSNPN and CDR2 SVGIG (reference sequence). The V gene end was trimmed by 5 bases and the J gene end by 2 bases; junction bases not matched to a gene: 15.

About this clone: At one boundary the junction diverges from the germline segment, which might be a read error. The chain recombines TRBV3-1 (or the pseudogene TRBV3-2) with TRBJ1-1; D possibly corresponds to TRBD1 (5 bases). This CDR3 region has 15 residues. Germline CDR1 and CDR2: LGHDT and YNNKEL (reference sequence). The CDR3 loop reads CASSPTGPLKTEAFF. CDR3 coding DNA: TGTGCCAGCAGCCCGACGGGACCCCTGAAAACTGAAGCTTTCTTT.